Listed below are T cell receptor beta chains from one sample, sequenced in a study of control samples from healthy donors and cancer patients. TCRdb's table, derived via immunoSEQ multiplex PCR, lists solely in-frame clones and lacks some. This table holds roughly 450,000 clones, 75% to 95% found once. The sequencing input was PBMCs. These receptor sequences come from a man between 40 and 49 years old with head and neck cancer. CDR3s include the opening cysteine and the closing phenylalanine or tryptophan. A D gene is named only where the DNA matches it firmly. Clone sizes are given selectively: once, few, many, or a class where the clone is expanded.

CDR3 DNA: TGTGCCAGCAGTAGGACAGGAACCTCCACTGAAGCTTTCTTT
CDR3 protein: CASSRTGTSTEAFF
V gene: TRBV27
J gene: TRBJ1-1
D gene: TRBD1
clone size: -

CDR3 DNA: TGTGCCAGCAGCTTGGACACCGGGACTAGCGGGAGTTCGGGCAATGAGCAGTTCTTC
CDR3 protein: CASSLDTGTSGSSGNEQFF
V gene: TRBV5-4
J gene: TRBJ2-1
D gene: TRBD2
clone size: -

CDR3 DNA: TGTGCCAGCAGTTCCCGAGGGGCGGGGGAAAAACTGTTTTTT
CDR3 protein: CASSSRGAGEKLFF
V gene: TRBV27
J gene: TRBJ1-4
D gene: -
clone size: -

CDR3 DNA: TGTGCCAGCAGCCGGGACAGGGGTGGAGATAATTCACCCCTCCACTTT
CDR3 protein: CASSRDRGGDNSPLHF
V gene: TRBV5-4
J gene: TRBJ1-6
D gene: TRBD1
clone size: -

CDR3 DNA: TGTGCCAGCAGCTTATCCCCAGCGGAGCAGTTCTTC
CDR3 protein: CASSLSPAEQFF
V gene: TRBV7-2
J gene: TRBJ2-1
D gene: -
clone size: once

CDR3 DNA: TGTGCCAGCAGCTTAGATTTCACAGATACGCAGTATTTT
CDR3 protein: CASSLDFTDTQYF
V gene: TRBV7-8
J gene: TRBJ2-3
D gene: -
clone size: -

CDR3 DNA: TGTGCCACGACTAGCGGGCGGGGGGAGACCCAGTACTTC
CDR3 protein: CATTSGRGETQYF
V gene: TRBV27
J gene: TRBJ2-5
D gene: TRBD2
clone size: -

CDR3 DNA: TGCGCCAGCAGCCAAGGGCAGGGAAACACTGAAGCTTTCTTT
CDR3 protein: CASSQGQGNTEAFF
V gene: TRBV4-1
J gene: TRBJ1-1
D gene: -
clone size: -

CDR3 DNA: TGTGCCTGGAAACGATGGCAGGGGGAAGGCTACACCTTC
CDR3 protein: CAWKRWQGEGYTF
V gene: TRBV30
J gene: TRBJ1-2
D gene: TRBD1
clone size: -

CDR3 DNA: TGCGCCAGCAGGGACAACTACAATGAGCAGTTCTTC
CDR3 protein: CASRDNYNEQFF
V gene: TRBV23-1
J gene: TRBJ2-1
D gene: -
clone size: -